The rows below give T cell receptor beta chains drawn from one sample of a study of blood T cell repertoires in COVID-19. Sequencing used immunoSEQ multiplex PCR; TCRdb keeps in-frame clones, though not all of them. The sample includes some 520,000 clones, nearly 90% seen only once; the top ten take around 0.9%. Sequencing input: peripheral blood. The origin of the receptors is a young man with COVID-19, enrolled during active disease. The CDR3 runs from the conserved cysteine through the conserved F or W. A D gene is named only where the DNA matches it firmly. The size field is filled for only some rows; it gives once, few, many or a size class.

j_gene	abundance	v_gene	d_gene	CDR3aa	CDR3nt
TRBJ1-1	-	TRBV7-2	-	CASSLAYTEAFF	TGTGCCAGCAGCTTAGCCTACACTGAAGCTTTCTTT
TRBJ2-2	few	TRBV7-6	TRBD2	CASSPPSGGRITGELFF	TGTGCCAGCAGCCCGCCTAGCGGGGGACGGATCACCGGGGAGCTGTTTTTT
TRBJ2-7	once	TRBV27	TRBD1	CASEDRNGNEQYF	TGTGCCAGCGAGGACAGGAATGGCAACGAGCAGTACTTC
TRBJ1-2	-	TRBV7-9	-	CASSLGGQVYGYTF	TGTGCCAGCAGCTTAGGTGGGCAGGTCTATGGCTACACCTTC
TRBJ2-7	few	TRBV9	TRBD2	CASSPSGRDSYEQYF	TGTGCCAGCAGTCCTAGCGGGAGGGACTCCTACGAGCAGTACTTC
TRBJ2-7	-	TRBV6-6	-	CASTRSSAPYEQYF	TGTGCCAGCACCAGGTCGTCGGCCCCGTACGAGCAGTACTTC
TRBJ2-1	-	TRBV24-1	TRBD2	CATSDPSGSSYNEQFF	TGTGCCACCAGTGATCCGAGCGGGAGTTCCTACAATGAGCAGTTCTTC
TRBJ1-4	-	TRBV7-9	-	CASSLQGKELFF	TGTGCCAGCAGTCTCCAGGGGAAGGAACTGTTTTTT
TRBJ1-1	-	TRBV11-2	-	CASSLTANTEAFF	TGTGCCAGCAGCTTGACAGCGAACACTGAAGCTTTCTTT
TRBJ1-4	-	TRBV4-1	-	CASSQGDRTDEKLFF	TGCGCCAGCAGTCAAGGAGACAGGACGGATGAAAAACTGTTTTTT
TRBJ2-3	few	TRBV7-7	-	CASSLDRTDTQYF	TGTGCCAGCAGCTTAGACAGGACAGATACGCAGTATTTT
TRBJ2-5	-	TRBV27	-	CASSPSYGQETQYF	TGTGCCAGCAGCCCTAGTTATGGCCAAGAGACCCAGTACTTC
TRBJ1-5	-	TRBV19	-	CASKQVRSNQPQHF	TGTGCCAGTAAACAGGTTAGAAGCAATCAGCCCCAGCATTTT
TRBJ2-2	-	TRBV6-5	TRBD2	CASRRLAADTGELFF	TGTGCCAGCAGACGACTAGCGGCCGACACCGGGGAGCTGTTTTTT
TRBJ1-1	-	TRBV27	-	CASSPVLNTEAFF	TGTGCCAGCAGTCCCGTCTTGAACACTGAAGCTTTCTTT
TRBJ2-3	once	TRBV5-1	-	CASSLGGFTDTQYF	TGCGCCAGCAGCTTAGGAGGATTCACAGATACGCAGTATTTT
TRBJ2-2	-	TRBV6-5	-	CASSYSWTVNTGELFF	TGTGCCAGCAGTTACTCGTGGACAGTTAACACCGGGGAGCTGTTTTTT
TRBJ2-3	-	TRBV29-1	-	CSVEEILPSTDTQYF	TGCAGCGTTGAAGAAATACTACCGAGCACAGATACGCAGTATTTT
TRBJ2-2	-	TRBV5-8	-	CASSLATGYTGELFF	TGTGCCAGCAGCCTTGCCACAGGGTACACCGGGGAGCTGTTTTTT
TRBJ2-2	-	TRBV7-9	-	CASSRNLAHANTGELFF	TGTGCCAGCAGCCGGAATCTAGCGCACGCGAACACCGGGGAGCTGTTTTTT
TRBJ2-7	-	TRBV5-5	-	CASSPHIGVLEQYF	TGTGCCAGCAGCCCTCACATCGGGGTCTTGGAGCAGTACTTC
TRBJ1-5	-	TRBV21-1	-	CASSKEGDRIPYSNQPQHF	TGTGCCAGCAGCAAAGAGGGGGACAGGATCCCCTATAGCAATCAGCCCCAGCATTTT
TRBJ2-3	-	TRBV7-9	-	CVSTGLRSVTDTQYF	TGTGTCAGCACTGGTCTGAGGAGCGTCACAGATACGCAGTATTTT
TRBJ2-7	-	TRBV19	TRBD2	CASSPSGGSYEQYF	TGTGCCAGTAGTCCTTCGGGAGGCTCCTACGAGCAGTACTTC
TRBJ1-6	-	TRBV3-1/TRBV3-2	TRBD1	CASSQGGTANSPLHF	TGTGCCAGCAGCCAAGGTGGGACAGCTAATTCACCCCTCCACTTT
TRBJ2-3	-	TRBV2	-	CASSRLEITDTQYF	TGTGCCAGCAGTAGACTAGAAATCACAGATACGCAGTATTTT
TRBJ1-1	-	TRBV5-1	TRBD1	CASSANGQGETEAFF	TGCGCCAGCAGCGCGAACGGGCAGGGGGAAACTGAAGCTTTCTTT
TRBJ2-2	-	TRBV5-4	-	CASSSDRSNTGELFF	TGTGCCAGCAGCTCGGACAGATCGAACACCGGGGAGCTGTTTTTT
TRBJ1-4	-	TRBV7-8	TRBD1	CASSDPLAQGNGEKLFF	TGTGCCAGCAGCGACCCGCTCGCACAGGGGAATGGGGAAAAACTGTTTTTT
TRBJ1-3	few	TRBV4-1	TRBD1	CASSQDRDSRSGNTIYF	TGCGCCAGCAGCCAAGATAGGGACAGCCGCTCTGGAAACACCATATATTTT
TRBJ2-3	-	TRBV19	TRBD2	CASATSGYTDTQYF	TGTGCCAGCGCGACTAGCGGTTACACAGATACGCAGTATTTT
TRBJ1-4	once	TRBV12-5	-	CASGLAPFREKLFF	TGTGCTAGTGGTTTGGCCCCATTCAGGGAAAAACTGTTTTTT
TRBJ2-7	-	TRBV2	-	CASSGEAPRSYF	TGTGCCAGCAGTGGAGAGGCCCCCCGTTCGTACTTC
TRBJ2-6	-	TRBV6-5	-	CASSRRGSGANVLTF	TGTGCCAGCAGCCGCAGGGGATCTGGGGCCAACGTCCTGACTTTC
TRBJ1-1	-	TRBV5-1	-	CASSWGDTEAFF	TGCGCCAGCAGCTGGGGGGACACTGAAGCTTTCTTT
TRBJ2-7	-	TRBV15	-	CATSREEGWDEQYF	TGTGCCACCAGCAGAGAGGAGGGTTGGGACGAGCAGTACTTC
TRBJ2-7	-	TRBV19	TRBD2	CASSPHAGDLYEQYF	TGTGCCAGTAGTCCCCATGCGGGAGACCTCTACGAGCAGTACTTC
TRBJ1-4	-	TRBV5-8	TRBD1	CASSLARGPANEKLFF	TGTGCCAGCAGCTTGGCCAGGGGGCCGGCTAATGAAAAACTGTTTTTT
TRBJ2-5	-	TRBV19	-	CASSIAGDGTQYF	TGTGCCAGTAGTATAGCAGGGGATGGGACCCAGTACTTC